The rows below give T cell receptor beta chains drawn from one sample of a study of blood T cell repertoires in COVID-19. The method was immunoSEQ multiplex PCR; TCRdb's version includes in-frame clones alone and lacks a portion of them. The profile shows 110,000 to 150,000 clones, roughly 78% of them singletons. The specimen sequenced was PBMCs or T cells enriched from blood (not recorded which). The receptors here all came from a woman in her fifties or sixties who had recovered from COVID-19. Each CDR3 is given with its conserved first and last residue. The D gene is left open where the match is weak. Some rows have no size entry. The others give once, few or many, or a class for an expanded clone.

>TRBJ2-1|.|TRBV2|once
CASSDTGYTEFF
TGTGCCAGCAGTGATACAGGTTACACGGAGTTCTTC
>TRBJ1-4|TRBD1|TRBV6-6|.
CASSLGTGFEKLFF
TGTGCCAGCAGTCTCGGGACAGGGTTTGAAAAACTGTTTTTT
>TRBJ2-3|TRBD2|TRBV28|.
CASSSLGLATNTDTQYF
TGTGCCAGCAGTTCCCTCGGACTAGCGACAAACACAGATACGCAGTATTTT
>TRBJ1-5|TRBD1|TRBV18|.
CASSPTSQGVGQPQHF
TGTGCCAGCTCACCAACTTCTCAGGGGGTCGGACAGCCCCAGCATTTT
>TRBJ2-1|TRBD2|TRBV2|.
CASSELRTSDDNEQFF
TGTGCCAGCAGTGAACTAAGGACTAGCGACGACAATGAGCAGTTCTTC
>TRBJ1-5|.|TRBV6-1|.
CASSEGNGGRASNQPQHF
TGTGCCAGCAGTGAAGGTAATGGGGGCAGGGCGAGCAATCAGCCCCAGCATTTT
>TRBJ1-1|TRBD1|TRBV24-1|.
CATSDSRQGNTEAFF
TGTGCCACCAGTGACTCCCGACAGGGGAACACTGAAGCTTTCTTT
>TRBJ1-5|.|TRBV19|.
CASSSPRGDQPQHF
TGTGCCAGTAGTTCCCCGCGGGGGGATCAGCCCCAGCATTTT
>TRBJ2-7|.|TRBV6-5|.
CASATREPYAYEQYF
TGTGCCAGCGCAACCAGGGAACCATATGCCTACGAGCAGTACTTC
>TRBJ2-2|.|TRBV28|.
CASSSLNASGGELFF
TGTGCCAGCAGTTCCCTGAATGCCTCAGGTGGGGAGCTGTTTTTT
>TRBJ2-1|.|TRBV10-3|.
CAISQTTGDDEQFF
TGTGCCATCAGTCAAACGACAGGTGACGATGAGCAGTTCTTC
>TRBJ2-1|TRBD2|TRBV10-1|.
CASSETSGGAREQFF
TGCGCCAGCAGTGAGACTAGCGGGGGGGCAAGGGAGCAGTTCTTC
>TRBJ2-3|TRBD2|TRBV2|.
CASSPITGGDTQYF
TGTGCCAGCAGTCCCATCACCGGGGGGGATACGCAGTATTTT
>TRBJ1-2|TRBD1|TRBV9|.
CASSARTGNYGYTF
TGTGCCAGCAGCGCGCGGACAGGGAACTATGGCTACACCTTC
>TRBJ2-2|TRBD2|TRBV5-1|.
CASSLGLAGAGELFF
TGCGCCAGCAGCTTGGGGCTAGCGGGGGCCGGGGAGCTGTTTTTT
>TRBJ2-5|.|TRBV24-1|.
CATSDYQGAATQYF
TGTGCCACCAGTGATTACCAGGGCGCGGCGACCCAGTACTTC
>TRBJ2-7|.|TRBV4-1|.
CASSQAPTYEQYF
TGCGCCAGCAGTCAAGCACCAACTTACGAGCAGTACTTC
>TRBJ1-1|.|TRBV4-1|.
CASSQERGASTEAFF
TGCGCCAGCAGCCAAGAACGGGGGGCGAGCACTGAAGCTTTCTTT
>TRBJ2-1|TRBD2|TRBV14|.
CASSLLRAGGTYNEQFF
TGTGCCAGCAGCCTCCTAAGAGCGGGGGGAACCTACAATGAGCAGTTCTTC
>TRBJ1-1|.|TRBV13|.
CASSLPGGNTEAFF
TGTGCCAGCAGCCTTCCGGGGGGAAACACTGAAGCTTTCTTT
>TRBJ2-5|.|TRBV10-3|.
CAIGAGQQETQYF
TGTGCCATCGGGGCGGGACAGCAAGAGACCCAGTACTTC
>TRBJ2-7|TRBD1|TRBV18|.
CASSNGQGWEQYF
TGTGCCAGCTCAAATGGACAGGGTTGGGAGCAGTACTTC
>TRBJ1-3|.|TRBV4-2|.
CASSQEEQEPFSIYF
TGTGCCAGCAGCCAAGAGGAACAGGAGCCCTTTTCGATATATTTT
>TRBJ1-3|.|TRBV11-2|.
CASSNGHSGNTIYF
TGTGCCAGCAGCAACGGACACTCTGGAAACACCATATATTTT
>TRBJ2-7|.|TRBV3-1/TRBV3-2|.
CASSQDFGEQYF
TGTGCCAGCAGCCAAGATTTCGGGGAGCAGTACTTC
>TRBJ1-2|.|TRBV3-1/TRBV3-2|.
CASSQTSYGYTF
TGTGCCAGCAGCCAAACTAGTTATGGCTACACCTTC
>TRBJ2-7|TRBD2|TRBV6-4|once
CASSVTETSASTFVQYF
TGTGCCAGCAGTGTCACAGAAACTAGCGCCTCCACTTTTGTGCAGTACTTC
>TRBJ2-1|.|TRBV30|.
CAWSGELFQTGTETYNEQFF
TGTGCCTGGAGTGGAGAACTATTTCAAACCGGGACTGAAACCTACAATGAGCAGTTCTTC
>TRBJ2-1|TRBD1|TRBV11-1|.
CASSRDSHNEQFF
TGTGCCAGCAGCCGGGACAGCCACAATGAGCAGTTCTTC
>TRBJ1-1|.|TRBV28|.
CASSPSGEGDTEAFF
TGTGCCAGCAGTCCTTCGGGAGAAGGGGACACTGAAGCTTTCTTT
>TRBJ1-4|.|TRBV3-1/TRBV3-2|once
CASSPRGLSNEKLFF
TGTGCCAGCAGCCCTCGAGGGTTATCTAATGAAAAACTGTTTTTT
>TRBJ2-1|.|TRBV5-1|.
CASSLPQGNNEQFF
TGCGCCAGCAGCTTACCTCAGGGAAACAATGAGCAGTTCTTC
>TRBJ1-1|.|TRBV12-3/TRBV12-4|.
CASSLIRRTEAFF
TGTGCCAGCAGTTTAATCCGGAGGACTGAAGCTTTCTTT
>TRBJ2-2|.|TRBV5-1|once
CASSHTAGATGELFF
TGCGCCAGCAGTCATACGGCAGGGGCCACCGGGGAGCTGTTTTTT
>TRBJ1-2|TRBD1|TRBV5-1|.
CASSRTGPNYGYTF
TGCGCCAGCAGTCGGACAGGGCCTAACTATGGCTACACCTTC
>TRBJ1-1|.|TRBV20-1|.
CSADRNTEAFF
TGCAGTGCGGACAGGAACACTGAAGCTTTCTTT
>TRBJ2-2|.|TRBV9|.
CASSADTGELFF
TGTGCCAGCAGCGCAGATACCGGGGAGCTGTTTTTT
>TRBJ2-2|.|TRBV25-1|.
CASSSTGPGGTGELFF
TGTGCCAGCAGTAGTACCGGGCCCGGGGGCACCGGGGAGCTGTTTTTT
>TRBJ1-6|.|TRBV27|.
CATQGRDSPLHF
TGTGCCACCCAGGGGAGGGATTCACCCCTCCACTTT
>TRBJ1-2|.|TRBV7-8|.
CASSFNLYGYTF
TGTGCCAGCAGCTTTAATCTGTATGGCTACACCTTC
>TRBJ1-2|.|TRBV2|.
CASSYLEQGGYTF
TGTGCCAGCAGTTACCTAGAACAAGGAGGCTACACCTTC
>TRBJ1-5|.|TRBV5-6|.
CASSLGAGKNQPQHF
TGTGCCAGCAGCTTGGGGGCAGGGAAAAATCAGCCCCAGCATTTT
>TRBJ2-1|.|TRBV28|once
CASSFGGAKDNEQFF
TGTGCCAGCAGTTTCGGAGGGGCCAAAGACAATGAGCAGTTCTTC
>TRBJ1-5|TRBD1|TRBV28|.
CASLDISTGQPQHF
TGTGCCAGCTTAGACATTTCGACAGGGCAGCCCCAGCATTTT
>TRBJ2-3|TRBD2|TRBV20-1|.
CSASSGGTDTQYF
TGCAGTGCTAGTTCCGGGGGGACCGATACGCAGTATTTT
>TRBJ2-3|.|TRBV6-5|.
CASRRGLGTDTQYF
TGTGCCAGCAGACGGGGGTTGGGCACAGATACGCAGTATTTT
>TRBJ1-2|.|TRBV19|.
CASTPDGGPYGYTF
TGTGCCAGTACCCCCGATGGCGGTCCTTATGGCTACACCTTC
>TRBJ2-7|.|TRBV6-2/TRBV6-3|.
CASSYLGHTISYEQYF
TGTGCCAGCAGTTACTTGGGACATACGATCTCCTACGAGCAGTACTTC
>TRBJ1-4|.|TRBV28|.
CASRTTGTNEKLFF
TGTGCCAGCAGGACGACAGGAACTAATGAAAAACTGTTTTTT
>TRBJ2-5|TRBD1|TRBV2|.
CASSGDRQETQYF
TGTGCCAGCAGTGGGGACAGACAAGAGACCCAGTACTTC
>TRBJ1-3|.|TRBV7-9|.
CASSLQGSSGNTIYF
TGTGCCAGCAGCTTACAGGGGAGCTCTGGAAACACCATATATTTT
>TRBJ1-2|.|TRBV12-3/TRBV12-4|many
CASTVGEGYTF
TGTGCCAGCACTGTAGGAGAGGGCTACACCTTC
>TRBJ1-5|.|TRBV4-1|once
CASSQDLVRGSNQPQHF
TGCGCCAGCAGCCAAGATCTTGTCAGGGGCAGCAATCAGCCCCAGCATTTT
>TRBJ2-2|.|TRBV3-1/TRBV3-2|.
CASTIHGAELFF
TGTGCCAGCACCATTCATGGGGCGGAGCTGTTTTTT